The 27 T cell receptor beta chains listed next were all sequenced from one sample in a study of T cells in Graves' hyperthyroidism and ophthalmopathy. The investigators amplified TCR beta CDR3 regions from RNA transcripts. HTBI primers drove first-round RT-PCR of the TCR CDR3. From the multiplex PCR reads, TCRdb called clonotypes with MiXCR, one entry per CDR3 protein. Among roughly 350,000 distinct CDR3 sequences listed, roughly 15% were seen once. Sequenced material: blood. The receptor source for this set is a woman aged 25 to 39 with Graves' ophthalmopathy.

This rearrangement joins TRBV27 to TRBJ1-5; D call uncertain. V gave up 3 bases and J gave up 1 base, with 13 bases separating them. The CDR3 consists of 16 residues. Germline V gene lookup returns CDR1 MNHEY and CDR2 SMNVEV (reference sequence). The DNA for the CDR3 is TGTGCCAGCAGTTTTAAGGGTAGACTAAGCAATCAGCCCCAGCATTTT. Amino acid sequence: CASSFKGRLSNQPQHF.

CDR3 in DNA: TGTGCCAGCAGTTTGGACCTGGGACTAGCGGGACCCACGTGGACCGGGGAGCTGTTTTTT. Amino acid sequence: CASSLDLGLAGPTWTGELFF. The chain uses TRBV2 and TRBJ2-2, with 13 positions matching TRBD2. V was clipped by 5 bases and J by 5 bases; unmatched bases: 17. Germline CDR1 SNHLY, CDR2 FYNNEI. The CDR3 length is 20 residues. Drawing the rest from reference TRBV2 and TRBJ2-2, the complete variable domain is EPEVTQTPSHQVTQMGQEVILRCVPISNHLYFYWYRQILGQKVEFLVSFYNNEISEKSEIFDDQFSVERPDGSNFTLKIRSTKLEDSAMYFCASSLDLGLAGPTWTGELFFGEGSRLTVL.

The table lists this clonotype with many counts. This chain connects TRBV20-1 to TRBJ1-5, with 7 bases matching TRBD1. The CDR3 has 17 residues. The germline V gene has CDR1 DFQATT and CDR2 SNEGSKA (reference sequence). The junction had 11 bases not matched to a gene; V was cut back by 3 bases and J by 0 bases. In nucleotides, the CDR3 is TGCAGTGCTAGCGGCCAGGGGGTCTTTTATAGCAATCAGCCCCAGCATTTT. Translating gives CSASGQGVFYSNQPQHF.

This clonotype occurred a few times. One end of the junction is discordant with germline, which a read error may explain. The chain links TRBV6-1 to TRBJ1-2; D possibly corresponds to TRBD1 (6 bases). CDR1 and CDR2 (germline): MNHNS, SASEGT. The CDR3 spans 13 residues. This chain's CDR3 is CASTQTGNYGYTF. The CDR3 DNA is TGTGCCAGCACCCAAACAGGGAACTATGGCTACACCTTT.

This clonotype was recorded at least ten times. This rearrangement joins TRBV11-2 to TRBJ2-1, with D possibly TRBD1 on 6 matching bases. CDR1 is SGHAT, CDR2 FQNNGV, per germline. This CDR3 is 15 amino acids long. The V end lost 5 bases, the J end lost 0 bases, and 11 bases lay between the germline ends. This CDR3 reads CASSLTGFSYNEQFF. DNA for the CDR3: TGTGCCAGCAGCCTTACAGGGTTCTCCTACAATGAGCAGTTCTTC. Full variable domain (rest looked up from reference TRBV11-2 and TRBJ2-1): EAGVAQSPRYKIIEKRQSVAFWCNPISGHATLYWYQQILGQGPKLLIQFQNNGVVDDSQLPKDRFSAERLKGVDSTLKIQPAKLEDSAVYLCASSLTGFSYNEQFFGPGTRLTVL.

J is TRBJ2-5 and V is TRBV6-1; the match to TRBD1 covers 8 bases. V shed 5 bases and J 5 bases; nucleotides not matched to a gene: 16. The CDR3 totals 17 residues. CDR1 is MNHNS, CDR2 SASEGT, per germline. The CDR3 nucleotides read TGTGCCAGCAGTCCCTCCGTGGCAGGGGGCCTCGGGGAGACCCAGTACTTC. Amino acid sequence: CASSPSVAGGLGETQYF.

This clonotype came up many times. The rearrangement joins TRBV6-6 to TRBJ1-3, with D maybe TRBD1 (5 bases). This CDR3 contains 16 residues. Germline loops: CDR1 MNHNY, CDR2 SVGAGI (reference sequence). Trimming stripped 2 bases from V and 0 bases from J, with 11 bases between. DNA of the CDR3: TGTGCCAGCAGTTACAGGGCACAGGACTCTGGAAACACCATATATTTT. Amino acid sequence: CASSYRAQDSGNTIYF.

This clonotype was seen only a few times. V is TRBV2 and J is TRBJ1-2; the D is unclear. Germline CDR1 is SNHLY and CDR2 is FYNNEI. V was cut by 8 bases and J by 6 bases, with 7 bases left in between. The CDR3 consists of 10 residues. CDR3 protein: CASLGDGYTF. Written as DNA, the CDR3 is TGTGCCAGCCTCGGGGATGGCTACACCTTC.

In this sample, this clonotype turned up many times. The J gene is TRBJ2-3, the V gene TRBV27; 7 nucleotides line up with TRBD2. Germline assignment: CDR1 MNHEY and CDR2 SMNVEV (reference sequence). The CDR3 spans 16 residues. With V trimmed by 6 bases and J by 7 bases, 16 bases remained unmatched. The CDR3 protein is CASRQEASGTLYTQYF. DNA of the CDR3: TGTGCCAGCAGGCAGGAGGCTAGCGGAACGTTGTATACGCAGTATTTT.

This clonotype was recorded at least ten times. The chain employs TRBV7-9 and TRBJ1-1; the D is unclear. This CDR3 is built from 11 residues. V dropped 6 bases and J dropped 8 bases, with 10 bases sitting between them. Germline assignment: CDR1 SEHNR and CDR2 FQNEAQ (reference sequence). The CDR3: CASRKQKEAFF. The CDR3 bases are TGTGCCAGCAGAAAACAGAAAGAAGCTTTCTTT.

This clonotype was picked up many times. This chain connects TRBV18 to TRBJ2-7, with TRBD2 matching over 8 bases. The CDR3 sequence is 18 residues long. V trimming: 5 bases; J trimming: 0 bases; junction bases outside the gene matches: 15. CDR1 KGHSH and CDR2 LQKENI come from the germline V gene. In DNA form, the CDR3 reads TGTGCCAGCTCAACCCGACCGTACCCGGGGGGGTCCTCCTACGAGCAGTACTTC. The encoded protein is CASSTRPYPGGSSYEQYF.

This clonotype was detected many times. The J gene is TRBJ1-4, the V gene TRBV3-1; D unclear. V was shortened by 1 base and J by 0 bases, with 9 bases between the two germline ends. Germline lookup yields CDR1 LGHDT and CDR2 YNNKEL (reference sequence). The CDR3 loop spans 16 amino acids. The DNA for the CDR3 is TGTGCCAGCAGCCAAGGCGGTCTTGCAACTAATGAAAAACTGTTTTTT. It specifies CASSQGGLATNEKLFF. The variable domain in full, with the rest retrieved from reference TRBV3-1 and TRBJ1-4, is DTAVSQTPKYLVTQMGNDKSIKCEQNLGHDTMYWYKQDSKKFLKIMFSYNNKELIINETVPNRFSPKSPDKAHLNLHINSLELGDSAVYFCASSQGGLATNEKLFFGSGTQLSVL.

Only a few counts were recorded for this clonotype. The chain recombines TRBV25-1 with TRBJ1-2, with a possible D match to TRBD1 (5 bases). CDR1 and CDR2 from the germline V gene are MGHDK and SYGVNS. CDR3 length: 14 amino acids. V was pared by 3 bases and J by 7 bases, with 15 bases between. CDR3 protein: CASSDHKQAIGYTF. Written as DNA, the CDR3 is TGTGCCAGCAGTGACCATAAACAGGCGATTGGCTACACCTTC.

This clonotype was seen at least ten times. The chain links TRBV5-1 to TRBJ2-1; the match to TRBD2 covers 8 bases. The V gene end was trimmed by 1 base and the J gene end by 8 bases; junction bases not matched to a gene: 8. The germline gives CDR1 SGHRS, CDR2 YFSETQ. The CDR3 is 15 amino acids. The CDR3, as DNA: TGCGCCAGCAGCTTGTTCCGGGGGGGGACCCATGAGCAGTTCTTC. Translating gives CASSLFRGGTHEQFF. Looking up the rest from reference TRBV5-1 and TRBJ2-1 gives the full variable domain: KAGVTQTPRYLIKTRGQQVTLSCSPISGHRSVSWYQQTPGQGLQFLFEYFSETQRNKGNFPGRFSGRQFSNSRSEMNVSTLELGDSALYLCASSLFRGGTHEQFFGPGTRLTVL.

This clonotype was detected ten times or more. CDR3 sequence reads: CASRDRKTNQPQHF. The CDR3 nucleotides are TGTGCCAGCAGGGACAGAAAGACCAATCAGCCCCAGCATTTT. The V call is TRBV28, the J call TRBJ1-5, with a tentative D call TRBD1 (6 bases). The CDR3 totals 14 residues. Germline values: CDR1 MDHEN, CDR2 SYDVKM. Deletions cut 6 bases from V and 3 bases from J, with 12 bases between.

Many counts were recorded for this clonotype. This rearrangement joins TRBV12-3 or TRBV12-4 to TRBJ1-2, with a possible D match to TRBD1 (5 bases). The CDR3 length is 18 residues. Trimming removed 4 bases at V and 1 base at J, with 22 bases between. The CDR3 loop is CASSSGHPPGRYNYGYTF. The CDR3 DNA is TGTGCCAGCAGTTCGGGCCACCCACCGGGACGGTATAACTATGGCTACACCTTC.

The chain combines TRBV6-1 with TRBJ2-1; TRBD2 might be the D (6 bases). This CDR3 has 14 residues. Looked up from germline, CDR1 is MNHNS and CDR2 is SASEGT. The germline V and J ends were trimmed by 10 bases and 5 bases, with 18 bases remaining between them. CDR3 DNA sequence: TGTGCCACCACGGGGGTGCCATCTCACAATGAGCAGTTCTTC. It is translated as CATTGVPSHNEQFF.

The rearrangement uses TRBV15 and TRBJ1-3, with D perhaps TRBD1 (6 bases). The CDR3 runs 17 residues. Trimming took 0 bases from V and 4 from J, leaving 16 bases between them. The germline V gene has CDR1 LNHNV and CDR2 YYDKDF (reference sequence). The CDR3, as DNA: TGTGCCACCAGCAGAGATCTCCGACAGGCGTACGGAAACACCATATATTTT. Its protein is CATSRDLRQAYGNTIYF.

J is TRBJ1-6 and V is TRBV5-4, with D uncertain. V lost 4 bases to trimming and J lost 12 bases, with 17 bases between them. The CDR3 is 14 amino acids. Germline-derived CDR1 and CDR2 are SGHNT and YYREEE (reference sequence). The CDR3 loop reads CASSEDGPLRPLHF. The CDR3 nucleotides are TGTGCCAGCAGCGAAGACGGGCCCTTGAGACCCCTCCACTTT.

This clonotype was recorded at least ten times. CDR3 nucleotide sequence: TGTGCCAGCAGTCGGACAGGGGGCTTAGGAGAGACCCAGTACTTC. It is translated as CASSRTGGLGETQYF. The chain carries TRBV6-1 and TRBJ2-5; the match to TRBD1 covers 11 bases. The CDR3 is made up of 15 amino acids. Germline CDR1 MNHNS, CDR2 SASEGT. V gave up 5 bases and J gave up 4 bases; unmatched junction bases: 6.

This clonotype was seen many times. CDR3 sequence: CASRWGPSYEQYF. CDR3 bases: TGTGCCAGCCGGTGGGGCCCCTCCTACGAGCAGTACTTC. This chain uses TRBV11-2 with TRBJ2-7, with D possibly matching TRBD1 (5 bases). Germline V CDR1 and CDR2: SGHAT, FQNNGV. V was clipped by 8 bases and J by 0 bases, with 11 bases between them. This CDR3 has 13 amino acids.

In its sample, this clonotype was seen many times. The rearrangement links TRBV30 to TRBJ1-5; D is unclear. The germline V gene has CDR1 GTSNPN and CDR2 SVGIG (reference sequence). Trimming shortened V by 2 bases and J by 3 bases, and 8 bases separated the two germline ends. This CDR3 region has 13 residues. The CDR3 bases are TGTGCCTGGAGTTCTAACTACAATCAGCCCCAGCATTTT. It is translated as CAWSSNYNQPQHF.

This clonotype was picked up many times. The chain links TRBV15 to TRBJ1-6; TRBD1 aligns across 8 bases. The length of the CDR3 is 14 residues. V was clipped by 9 bases and J by 8 bases; unmatched bases: 9. CDR1 and CDR2 from the germline V gene are LNHNV and YYDKDF (reference sequence). The CDR3: CATNTQGAYSPLHF. In DNA, the CDR3 is TGTGCCACAAACACCCAGGGGGCTTATTCACCCCTCCACTTT.

This clonotype was observed a single time. The chain recombines TRBV5-1 with TRBJ2-7; D gene unclear. The CDR3 runs to 14 residues. Germline V lookup: CDR1 SGHRS, CDR2 YFSETQ. Trimming took off 4 bases at V and 2 bases at J, with 13 bases between the two ends. The chain's CDR3 is CASSPDLGAYEQYF. Here the CDR3 DNA reads TGCGCCAGCAGCCCGGATTTGGGCGCCTACGAGCAGTACTTC.

This chain joins TRBV30 and TRBJ1-1; D gene ambiguous. V was pared by 2 bases and J by 4 bases, with 8 bases between. The germline V gene encodes CDR1 GTSNPN and CDR2 SVGIG (reference sequence). The CDR3 covers 12 residues. The CDR3 loop reads CAWSTGITEAFF. DNA for the CDR3: TGTGCCTGGAGTACCGGGATCACTGAAGCTTTCTTT.

This clonotype showed up many times. The chain couples TRBV12-3 or TRBV12-4 to TRBJ2-1; D unresolved. The V and J ends lost 3 bases and 8 bases respectively, with 5 bases between them. The CDR3 totals 11 residues. CDR3 in amino acids: CASSFIDEQFF. CDR3 bases: TGTGCCAGCAGTTTTATCGATGAGCAGTTCTTC.

The CDR3 DNA sequence: TGTGCCAGCAGTGAGCGGGGGGGCTCCTACAATGAGCAGTTCTTC. Protein: CASSERGGSYNEQFF. The J gene is TRBJ2-1, the V gene TRBV6-4; TRBD2 matches 9 bases. J gave up 0 bases and V 3 bases, and 0 bases lay outside the gene matches. CDR1 and CDR2 (germline): MRHNA, SNTAGT. The CDR3 consists of 15 residues.